This is a list of T cell receptor beta chains from one sample in a study of T-cell reconstitution after alpha-beta-depleted transplantation in children. Each CDR3 protein is one row after TCRdb ran MiXCR on the PCR reads. This sample has around 380,000 distinct CDR3 sequences, with about 11% found just once. The specimen comprised PBMCs from the stem cell graft donor, sampled from the stem cell graft. These receptors all come from a human donor who donated a stem cell graft to a child with acute myeloid leukemia. Both conserved end residues are part of each CDR3. Each record gives: D gene, J gene, V gene, clone size, CDR3 protein, CDR3 DNA. The D gene is left open where the match is weak. Clone size is given for some rows only: seen once, a few or many times, or a class if the clone is expanded.

NA | TRBJ1-1 | TRBV20-1 | NA | CSARDPGAGTEAFF | TGCAGTGCTAGAGATCCAGGGGCTGGAACTGAAGCTTTCTTT
NA | TRBJ2-5 | TRBV20-1 | few | CSARDPNRETQYF | TGCAGTGCTAGGGACCCTAATCGAGAGACCCAGTACTTC
TRBD1 | TRBJ2-7 | TRBV7-2 | NA | CASSYRDRHYEQYF | TGTGCCAGCAGCTACCGGGACAGGCACTACGAGCAGTACTTC
NA | TRBJ1-1 | TRBV4-3 | NA | CASSLGEGTVNTEAFF | TGCGCCAGCAGCCTAGGCGAAGGGACGGTTAACACTGAAGCTTTCTTT
NA | TRBJ2-2 | TRBV29-1 | few | CSVYRAGTGELFF | TGCAGCGTCTACAGGGCGGGCACCGGGGAGCTGTTTTTT
NA | TRBJ2-1 | TRBV29-1 | NA | CSVESVSSYNEQFF | TGCAGCGTTGAGTCCGTAAGCTCCTACAATGAGCAGTTCTTC
TRBD2 | TRBJ2-2 | TRBV6-1 | once | CASSEAGGLAGGGGELFF | TGTGCCAGCAGTGAAGCGGGGGGACTAGCGGGGGGCGGCGGGGAGCTGTTTTTT
NA | TRBJ2-3 | TRBV12-3/TRBV12-4 | many | CASGSVNGGGDTQYF | TGTGCCAGCGGGTCCGTGAACGGGGGAGGAGATACGCAGTATTTT
NA | TRBJ1-3 | TRBV4-2 | NA | CASSQRAGYGNTIYF | TGTGCCAGCAGCCAGAGGGCGGGATATGGAAACACCATATATTTT
TRBD1 | TRBJ1-2 | TRBV4-2 | NA | CASSEQGYYGYTF | TGTGCCAGCAGTGAACAGGGGTACTATGGCTACACCTTC
TRBD2 | TRBJ2-1 | TRBV30 | NA | CAWIGLAGREQFF | TGTGCCTGGATCGGACTAGCGGGAAGGGAGCAGTTCTTC
NA | TRBJ2-2 | TRBV5-1 | few | CASSLEATVAGELFF | TGCGCCAGCAGCTTGGAAGCGACCGTAGCCGGGGAGCTGTTTTTT
NA | TRBJ2-6 | TRBV29-1 | NA | CSVPLAGPSGANVLTF | TGCAGCGTCCCTTTGGCAGGCCCCTCTGGGGCCAACGTCCTGACTTTC
TRBD1 | TRBJ2-2 | TRBV29-1 | few | CSVGQTGLAGELFF | TGCAGCGTGGGGCAGACAGGGTTGGCCGGGGAGCTGTTTTTT
TRBD1 | TRBJ2-4 | TRBV7-3 | few | CASSSGQDGIQYF | TGTGCCAGCAGCTCTGGACAGGATGGCATTCAGTACTTC
NA | TRBJ2-7 | TRBV7-6 | few | CASSWTTVSGSEQYF | TGTGCCAGCAGCTGGACAACCGTGTCAGGATCCGAGCAGTACTTC
TRBD1 | TRBJ2-3 | TRBV5-1 | NA | CASSPRSGQGVSPDTQYF | TGCGCCAGCAGCCCCCGGTCCGGACAGGGTGTTTCTCCAGATACGCAGTATTTT
NA | TRBJ1-2 | TRBV5-6 | NA | CASSFGTAVMIGGYTF | TGTGCCAGCAGCTTCGGGACCGCCGTGATGATAGGTGGCTACACCTTC
TRBD2 | TRBJ2-1 | TRBV7-9 | NA | CASSVGNSGLAYEQFF | TGTGCCAGCAGCGTTGGGAACTCAGGACTAGCATATGAGCAGTTCTTC
TRBD2 | TRBJ2-7 | TRBV7-2 | many | CASSSRGLAGEQYF | TGTGCCAGCAGCTCTAGGGGACTAGCCGGCGAGCAGTACTTC
NA | TRBJ2-5 | TRBV4-1 | few | CASSQDPSQETQYF | TGCGCCAGCAGCCAAGATCCCTCCCAAGAGACCCAGTACTTC
TRBD1 | TRBJ2-3 | TRBV12-3/TRBV12-4 | few | CASSLRGQGDTQYF | TGTGCCAGCAGTTTACGCGGACAGGGGGATACGCAGTATTTT
TRBD1 | TRBJ1-3 | TRBV12-5 | few | CASGLGRDRERNTIYF | TGTGCTAGTGGTTTGGGACGGGACAGGGAGAGAAACACCATATATTTT